The rows below give T cell receptor beta chains drawn from one sample of a study of Graves' ophthalmopathy and Graves' hyperthyroidism. Using its own MiXCR run on the multiplex PCR reads, TCRdb lists one record per CDR3 protein. The sample yields almost 750,000 distinct CDR3 sequences, 40% seen once. Sequencing used peripheral blood. The receptor set was obtained from an adult man with Graves' ophthalmopathy. The CDR3 runs from the conserved cysteine through the conserved F or W. The D gene is left open where the match is weak. The size of a clone is reported for some rows only, either as once, few or many, or as a class for expanded clones.

j_call clone_size v_call d_call cdr3_aa cdr3_nt
TRBJ2-5 many TRBV24-1 TRBD2 CATMAGGEGETQYF TGTGCCACCATGGCTGGGGGGGAGGGGGAGACCCAGTACTTC
TRBJ2-7 NA TRBV29-1 NA CSSPPGGRAFGEQYF TGCAGCTCACCCCCTGGAGGGAGAGCGTTTGGCGAGCAGTACTTC
TRBJ2-6 once TRBV7-9 NA CASSPRQGANVLTF TGTGCCAGCAGCCCTCGACAGGGGGCCAACGTCCTGACTTTC
TRBJ1-2 many TRBV10-3 NA CAISLTDYGYTF TGTGCCATCAGTTTAACTGACTATGGCTACACCTTC
TRBJ1-4 many TRBV6-1 NA CASSEVPNEKLFF TGTGCCAGCAGTGAAGTTCCTAATGAAAAACTGTTTTTT
TRBJ1-2 many TRBV6-4 NA CASSARDTPGGYTF TGTGCCAGCAGCGCACGGGACACCCCGGGAGGCTACACCTTC
TRBJ2-5 few TRBV4-3 TRBD2 CASSQEWTSTKETQYF TGCGCCAGCAGCCAAGAATGGACTAGTACGAAAGAGACCCAGTACTTC
TRBJ2-7 many TRBV7-2 NA CASSLARADYEQYF TGTGCCAGCAGCTTAGCGAGAGCAGACTACGAGCAGTACTTC
TRBJ2-7 many TRBV7-9 NA CASSLVAGEDEQYF TGTGCCAGCAGCTTAGTTGCGGGTGAGGACGAGCAGTACTTC
TRBJ1-5 NA TRBV7-9 NA CASSLIAPQGPQHF TGTGCCAGCAGCTTAATAGCCCCGCAAGGGCCCCAGCATTTT
TRBJ1-5 many TRBV20-1 NA CSANDQLGPQHF TGCAGTGCTAATGATCAGCTCGGGCCCCAGCATTTT
TRBJ1-4 many TRBV25-1 NA CASSERGADNEKLFF TGTGCCAGCAGTGAAAGAGGGGCGGATAATGAAAAACTGTTTTTT
TRBJ2-7 many TRBV10-2 NA CASSLGQQSYEQYF TGCGCCAGCAGCCTAGGACAGCAAAGCTACGAGCAGTACTTC
TRBJ2-7 few TRBV2 NA CASSRDQQAEQYF TGTGCCAGCAGCCGGGATCAGCAGGCGGAGCAGTACTTC
TRBJ2-2 NA TRBV29-1 TRBD2 CSVEKTSGTGELFF TGCAGCGTTGAAAAGACTAGCGGCACCGGGGAGCTGTTTTTT